This T cell receptor beta chain comes out of a study of tumor-infiltrating lymphocytes in oesophageal squamous cell carcinoma. TCRdb ran MiXCR on the PCR reads and lists one entry per CDR3 protein. The table shows approximately 15,000 distinct CDR3 sequences, with roughly 49% occurring only once. Germline CDR1 reads SGHTA; CDR2 reads FQGTGA. The CDR3 length is 15 residues. Trimming left V 5 bases short and J 4 bases short, with 15 bases between. The sample taken for sequencing was esophageal tumor tissue. This chain links TRBV7-3 with TRBJ2-1; TRBD2 is a possible D gene (6 bases). The TCR sequence derives from a male donor with esophageal squamous cell carcinoma. CDR3 protein: CASSPMGREYNEQFF. CDR3 DNA sequence: TGTGCCAGCAGCCCGATGGGACGGGAGTACAATGAGCAGTTCTTC. Supplemented by reference TRBV7-3 and TRBJ2-1, the full variable domain reads GAGVSQTPSNKVTEKGKYVELRCDPISGHTALYWYRQSLGQGPEFLIYFQGTGAADDSGLPNDRFFAVRPEGSVSTLKIQRTERGDSAVYLCASSPMGREYNEQFFGPGTRLTVL.